This T cell receptor (beta chain) was captured in a study of human T cells and chemical hapten exposure (dated by TCRdb to the early 2020s). In terms of the full investigation: For sensitization, 2% DPC in acetone was applied to an approximately 2 cm by approximately 2 cm area of upper inner arm skin. Weekly therapeutic DPC doses were additionally applied to the scalp of patients throughout the roughly 23-week study period. Patch testing on the upper back used Finn chambers containing 0.01% DPC, with scoring done after 6 days according to International Contact Dermatitis Research Group standards. The mostly female patient cohort included alopecia areata with under or over 50% scalp involvement, alopecia totalis and alopecia universalis. The libraries were sequenced as a pool, and the TCR yield per sample differed mostly because of small variations in library volumes within the pool. Peripheral blood TCR repertoire changes were tracked in vivo in alopecia patients during primary and secondary sensitization to the hapten diphenylcyclopropenone (DPC). Blood samples were taken from patients before sensitization (week 0) and then at 2, 6 and about 24 weeks after DPC sensitization. Blood for TCR sequencing was provided by twenty-nine alopecia patients at one to four time points (pre-sensitization, 2, 6 and 24 weeks). Here is what the overall study found, with its caveats: A positive correlation was found between the number of PT1 expanded TCRs and patch test score, with significance reached at thresholds 8, 16 and 32 but not 4. DPC sensitization did not change how many TCRs were above 1 in 1000 frequency, and no evidence was found of alterations in global repertoire structure. After repeated subsampling, changes were observed in the strength of the expansion versus patch-test correlation and in the threshold at which the correlation became significant. Expanded TCRs formed significantly more large CDR3 similarity clusters than pre-sensitization or healthy control sets, consistent with antigen-driven responses. Alopecia, a presumed autoimmune disease, was present in all patients, so the immune response of the patients might differ from that of healthy individuals.

The junction carries 11 bases between V and J, which are trimmed by 7 bases and 1 base respectively. From cysteine to phenylalanine, the CDR3 is 14 amino acids long. Only the CDR3 part of the read is kept: 42 bases, read in frame from the first base. In this sample, this clonotype turned up a few times. This receptor's antigen is unknown. No base-level quality is on record; no much larger clone is a single base apart. The time point label corresponds to: pre-sensitization, week 0. The treatment or condition label for this specimen denotes: therapeutic diphenylcyclopropenone sensitization with weekly scalp DPC. At every patch-test visit, the blood draw took place before the patch test was put on. Patients were eligible if aged 18 to 70, diagnosed with alopecia and judged suitable for DPC therapy, and pregnant patients were excluded. Total RNA was isolated from unfractionated whole blood collected in Tempus Blood RNA tubes.

The library was produced with RACE. The sample was run on a NextSeq 500. During library preparation, unique molecular identifiers were attached to individual cDNA molecules so that TCRs could be counted quantitatively and reproducibly. For every blood RNA sample, sequencing covered both the TCR alpha and TCR beta chains. Processing in the source paper ran as follows. A median of roughly 100,000 TCRs per sample was observed, with a range of about 20,000 to 700,000. The Decombinator software suite was used to annotate the V, J and CDR3 of the TCR reads. Every sample was subsampled to the same number of TCRs (28,000) for the PS versus PT1 abundance plots. Expanded TCRs were defined as absent before sensitization and observed at least eight times at the 2-week time point. Clones were called with MiXCR by TCRdb after fastp trimmed the public reads at Q25, and only in-frame beta chains were retained. Entries are consolidated by CDR3 protein sequence, retaining the most common genes and DNA. The V and J calls and clone size are TCRdb's, not the authors'. The sample table holds approximately 77,000 distinct CDR3 sequences, of which 11% to 15% were seen once. 4.6% of the sample goes to the ten largest clones.

This TCR came from a woman between 45 and 65 years old with alopecia areata. Some clones in this sample may be carry-over from other donors' samples. Sequencing used whole blood, obtained in connection with sensitization to the hapten diphenylcyclopropenone (DPC). The sequence joins TRBV12-3 or TRBV12-4 to TRBJ2-1, and TRBD2 may be the D gene, going by 6 matching bases. The nucleotide sequence reads as follows: TGTGCCAGCAAGCCGACTAGTTCCTACAATGAGCAGTTCTTC. This encodes CASKPTSSYNEQFF.